Shown below are 7 T cell receptor beta chains from a single sample sequenced in a study of blood T cell repertoires in COVID-19. Clones were sequenced by immunoSEQ multiplex PCR, and TCRdb holds only the in-frame ones, with some missing. This sample has about 440,000 clones, with around 91% found just once. The sample comprised PBMCs or T cells enriched from blood (not recorded which). The receptors shown here come from a man between 18 and 29 years old who had recovered from COVID-19.

About this clone: At the DNA level, this CDR3 is encoded by other sequences in the same sample as well. This chain connects TRBV7-2 to TRBJ2-5; TRBD2 matches at 13 bases. From germline, CDR1 is SGHTA and CDR2 FQGNSA. The CDR3 sequence is 14 residues long. The trim removed 5 bases at V and 5 bases at J, leaving 2 bases unmatched. For the CDR3, the DNA is TGTGCCAGCAGCCTACTAGCGGGAGGGGAGACCCAGTACTTC. Residues: CASSLLAGGETQYF.

The chain has TRBV30 and TRBJ1-4; D perhaps matches TRBD1 (6 bases). Trimming took off 0 bases at V and 10 bases at J, with 18 bases between the two ends. CDR3 size: 15 residues. Germline CDR1 and CDR2: GTSNPN and SVGIG (reference sequence). The CDR3 region is CAWSVQVQGRGKLFF. CDR3 nucleotides: TGTGCCTGGAGTGTACAGGTACAGGGACGGGGAAAACTGTTTTTT. The variable domain in full, with the rest retrieved from reference TRBV30 and TRBJ1-4, is SQTIHQWPATLVQPVGSPLSLECTVEGTSNPNLYWYRQAAGRGLQLLFYSVGIGQISSEVPQNLSASRPQDRQFILSSKKLLLSDSGFYLCAWSVQVQGRGKLFFGSGTQLSVL.

The V and J genes are TRBV2 and TRBJ2-1; the match to TRBD2 covers 11 bases. The CDR3 is 18 residues long. The germline gives CDR1 SNHLY, CDR2 FYNNEI. Germline trimming cut 1 base from V and 5 bases from J; bases unmatched to any gene: 10. CDR3 region: CASSEGGLAGGVDNEQFF. The CDR3 coding sequence is TGTGCCAGCAGTGAAGGGGGTCTAGCGGGAGGTGTCGACAATGAGCAGTTCTTC.

In this sample, this clone turned up a few times. The rearrangement links TRBV2 to TRBJ1-2, with 8 bases fitting TRBD1. Germline V gives CDR1 SNHLY, CDR2 FYNNEI. The CDR3 extends over 13 amino acids. J lost 5 bases, V lost 8 bases, and 7 bases had no gene match. Here the CDR3 reads CASGRDRLYGYTF. For the CDR3, the DNA is TGTGCCAGCGGGAGGGACAGGCTTTATGGCTACACCTTC.

This clone was found once. The rearrangement joins TRBV19 to TRBJ1-6; the D gene is possibly TRBD1 (6 bases). The CDR3 runs 14 residues. CDR1 and CDR2 (germline): LNHDA, SQIVND (reference sequence). V lost 10 bases and J lost 7, with 17 bases in between. The CDR3 DNA follows: TGTGCCACAAGGACGGAACAGGGAAATTCACCCCTCCACTTT. It codes for CATRTEQGNSPLHF.

This rearrangement joins TRBV30 to TRBJ2-1; D is possibly TRBD2 (5 bases). The V gene's germline CDR1 is GTSNPN and CDR2 SVGIG (reference sequence). This CDR3 region has 13 residues. The ends were cut back, 1 base at V and 15 bases at J, with 19 bases in the middle. DNA of the CDR3: TGTGCCTGGAGTGCCCCGGACGGGATAAATTGGTTCTTC. It encodes CAWSAPDGINWFF.

The J gene is TRBJ1-2, the V gene TRBV7-9; a possible D gene is TRBD1 (5 bases). V was pared by 2 bases and J by 0 bases, with 10 bases between. Germline CDR1 reads SEHNR; CDR2 reads FQNEAQ (reference sequence). This CDR3 comprises 15 residues. CDR3 residues: CASSLFVDTNYGYTF. CDR3 bases: TGTGCCAGCAGCTTATTTGTGGACACTAACTATGGCTACACCTTC.